The next 18 T cell receptor beta chains were all read from a single sample in a study of blood T cell repertoires in COVID-19 (dated by TCRdb to 2018 to 2021). Libraries were constructed by the immunoSEQ multiplex PCR assay. Entries here come from immuneACCESS through TCRdb and include only in-frame sequences with V and J called. Some clones fail to appear in such tables; in the studies checked, an unresolved V gene covers under half of the shortfall, and the cause of the remainder is unknown. Present in this sample are 150,000 to 180,000 clones, roughly 80% of which were seen just once. Approximately 32% of the sample is held by the ten biggest clonotypes. The specimen sequenced was peripheral blood. Every receptor here comes from a woman between 55 and 75 years old with acute or convalescent COVID-19.

This clone showed up just a few times. The V and J genes are TRBV2 and TRBJ2-1; no clear D. The CDR3 loop spans 13 amino acids. The germline gives CDR1 SNHLY, CDR2 FYNNEI. Trimming left V 4 bases short and J 9 bases short, with 13 bases between. CDR3 residues: CASSVSPGGEQFF. CDR3 sequence (DNA): TGTGCCAGCAGTGTTTCCCCCGGCGGTGAGCAGTTCTTC.

Regarding this clone: One end of the junction varies from germline; a read error may be responsible. V and J are TRBV3-1 (or the pseudogene TRBV3-2) and TRBJ1-2; D ambiguous. This CDR3 spans 13 amino acids. Per the germline V gene, CDR1 is LGHDT and CDR2 is YNNKEL (reference sequence). The CDR3 DNA follows: TGTGCCGGCAGCCGACATATATCAGAAGGCTACACCTTC. Its protein is CAGSRHISEGYTF.

The rearrangement links TRBV7-2 to TRBJ1-1; unclear D gene. Trimming left V 6 bases short and J 5 bases short, with 13 bases between. The CDR3 contains 13 residues. The germline CDR1 and CDR2 sequences are SGHTA and FQGNSA. The CDR3 coding sequence is TGTGCCAGCAGTACAATTACGCTGACTGAAGCTTTCTTT. Its translation is CASSTITLTEAFF.

V is TRBV28 and J is TRBJ1-3, with TRBD1 matching over 7 bases. Per germline, CDR1 MDHEN and CDR2 SYDVKM. There are 14 residues in the CDR3. The junction had 2 bases not matched to a gene; V was cut back by 3 bases and J by 3 bases. The CDR3 is CASSLDRFGNTIYF. CDR3 bases: TGTGCCAGCAGTTTGGACAGGTTTGGAAACACCATATATTTT.

V gene TRBV11-2 combines with J gene TRBJ1-1; possibly TRBD1 for D (5 bases). Trimming took off 1 base at V and 4 bases at J, with 19 bases between the two ends. CDR3 length: 17 residues. Germline V CDR1 and CDR2: SGHAT, FQNNGV. The CDR3, as DNA: TGTGCCAGCAGCTTAGGTACGGGACTCACAAAGGGCACTGAAGCTTTCTTT. Translating gives CASSLGTGLTKGTEAFF.

The genes are TRBV5-5 and TRBJ2-6; D uncertain. The germline V and J ends were trimmed by 1 base and 6 bases, with 8 bases remaining between them. Germline lookup yields CDR1 SGHKS and CDR2 YYEKEE (reference sequence). This CDR3 has 14 residues. CDR3 sequence reads: CASSLNGAANVLTF. In DNA form, the CDR3 reads TGTGCCAGCAGCTTGAACGGTGCGGCCAACGTCCTGACTTTC. The full variable domain, in which reference TRBV5-5 and TRBJ2-6 provide the parts outside the CDR3, is DAGVTQSPTHLIKTRGQQVTLRCSPISGHKSVSWYQQVLGQGPQFIFQYYEKEERGRGNFPDRFSARQFPNYSSELNVNALLLGDSALYLCASSLNGAANVLTFGAGSRLTVL.

This sequence joins TRBV28 and TRBJ1-1; D is unclear. Germline V lookup: CDR1 MDHEN, CDR2 SYDVKM. Trimming pared 6 bases from V and 1 base from J, leaving 15 bases between. The length of the CDR3 is 15 residues. The CDR3 nucleotides are TGTGCCAGCAGAACCGCGGGAGGGTGGAACACTGAAGCTTTCTTT. Translating gives CASRTAGGWNTEAFF.

The V and J genes are TRBV29-1 and TRBJ1-2; the D gene is possibly TRBD1 (5 bases). V lost 6 bases, J lost 1 base, and 6 bases lay in between. CDR1 SQVTM and CDR2 ANQGSEA come from the germline V gene. The CDR3 totals 11 residues. The CDR3 loop is CSVDSNYGYTF. CDR3 sequence (DNA): TGCAGCGTCGACAGTAACTATGGCTACACCTTC.

This clone was picked up one time. The genes are TRBV5-1 and TRBJ1-6; TRBD1 agrees at 7 bases. Germline V gives CDR1 SGHRS, CDR2 YFSETQ. V was clipped by 4 bases and J by 9 bases; unmatched bases: 16. The CDR3 loop spans 17 amino acids. CDR3 protein: CASSDEGAPKRGSPLHF. For the CDR3, the DNA is TGCGCCAGCAGCGACGAGGGGGCACCGAAACGGGGTTCACCCCTCCACTTT.

This clone has more than one count but fewer than ten. The rearrangement uses TRBV5-1 and TRBJ2-5; 13 nucleotides align to TRBD2. This CDR3 has 15 amino acids. With V trimmed by 4 bases and J by 3 bases, 3 bases remained unmatched. Germline lookup yields CDR1 SGHRS and CDR2 YFSETQ. The chain's CDR3 is CASSPTSGGKETQYF. DNA for the CDR3: TGCGCCAGCAGCCCGACTAGCGGGGGGAAAGAGACCCAGTACTTC.

This rearrangement joins TRBV6-5 to TRBJ2-2; 7 bases align to TRBD1. Germline V gene sequence: CDR1 MNHEY, CDR2 SVGAGI. This CDR3 spans 15 amino acids. J lost 0 bases, V lost 7 bases, and 5 bases had no gene match. CDR3 nucleotides: TGTGCCAGCACCCCGGGACAGACGAACACCGGGGAGCTGTTTTTT. It is translated as CASTPGQTNTGELFF.

This chain links TRBV3-1 (or the pseudogene TRBV3-2) with TRBJ1-1; 7 nucleotides match TRBD1. The CDR3 contains 15 residues. Germline assignment: CDR1 LGHDT and CDR2 YNNKEL (reference sequence). V dropped 4 bases and J dropped 0; count of bases not matched to a gene: 5. The CDR3 spells CASSRSGQMNTEAFF. Written as DNA, the CDR3 is TGTGCCAGCAGCCGTTCGGGACAGATGAACACTGAAGCTTTCTTT.

The chain links TRBV30 to TRBJ1-5; 8 positions agree with TRBD1. This CDR3 contains 16 residues. V lost 0 bases, J lost 4 bases, and 8 bases stayed unmatched. Germline lookup yields CDR1 GTSNPN and CDR2 SVGIG (reference sequence). The CDR3 loop reads CAWSVGWTGSNQPQHF. CDR3 in DNA: TGTGCCTGGAGTGTAGGTTGGACAGGGAGTAATCAGCCCCAGCATTTT.

The chain has TRBV9 and TRBJ1-2; D possibly corresponds to TRBD1 (5 bases). The CDR3 has 15 amino acids. V was clipped by 0 bases and J by 2 bases, with 11 bases between them. In germline, CDR1 is SGDLS, CDR2 YYNGEE. CDR3 in DNA: TGTGCCAGCAGCGTAGTCGAGACAGCAAACTATGGCTACACCTTC. Residues: CASSVVETANYGYTF.

The chain employs TRBV5-8 and TRBJ1-2; D possibly corresponds to TRBD1 (6 bases). Germline V gene data show CDR1 as SGHTS and CDR2 as YDEGEE. Between the trimmed V and J ends, which lost 3 bases and 1 base, there was a span of 7 bases. The CDR3 length is 13 residues. The CDR3 DNA sequence: TGTGCCAGCAGCTGGGACAATAACTATGGCTACACCTTC. This encodes CASSWDNNYGYTF.

The chain carries TRBV5-1 and TRBJ1-6; TRBD1 might be the D (6 bases). Trimming stripped 4 bases from V and 7 bases from J, with 15 bases between. The CDR3 extends over 15 amino acids. In germline, CDR1 is SGHRS, CDR2 YFSETQ. The CDR3 coding sequence is TGCGCCAGCAGCCAGTCACAGGGTCGGAATTCACCCCTCCACTTT. Its protein product is CASSQSQGRNSPLHF. Looking up the rest from reference TRBV5-1 and TRBJ1-6 gives the full variable domain: KAGVTQTPRYLIKTRGQQVTLSCSPISGHRSVSWYQQTPGQGLQFLFEYFSETQRNKGNFPGRFSGRQFSNSRSEMNVSTLELGDSALYLCASSQSQGRNSPLHFGNGTRLTVT.

This chain joins TRBV11-2 and TRBJ1-3; D remains ambiguous. This CDR3 spans 12 amino acids. Germline V gives CDR1 SGHAT, CDR2 FQNNGV. V lost 5 bases, J lost 7 bases, and 9 bases lay in between. The chain's CDR3 is CASSPLQNTIYF. The CDR3 coding sequence is TGTGCCAGCAGCCCCTTACAGAACACCATATATTTT.

This chain links TRBV19 with TRBJ1-1; TRBD1 is a possible D gene (5 bases). The CDR3 totals 14 residues. CDR1 is LNHDA, CDR2 SQIVND, per germline (reference sequence). V was shortened by 7 bases and J by 1 base, with 13 bases between the two germline ends. CDR3 region: CASNPIDRNTEAFF. The CDR3 nucleotides are TGTGCCAGTAACCCAATCGACAGGAACACTGAAGCTTTCTTT.